Here is one T cell receptor beta chain with its context. Method: immunoSEQ multiplex PCR; TCRdb's copy keeps in-frame clones and lacks some. Altogether roughly 20,000 clones are present, approximately 80% being singletons, with the ten largest covering 6% to 8%. The record originates from a study of PD-1 blockade in classical Hodgkin lymphoma. Time point described: cycle 4 day 1 (C4D1), after less than 7 weeks of nivolumab. Each patient's relapse followed autologous stem cell transplantation, and brentuximab vedotin exposure varied. Patients reached a best response of complete response, partial response or progressive disease. The CDR3 is 16 amino acids. Trimming left V 0 bases short and J 9 bases short, with 18 bases between. Per the germline V gene, CDR1 is KGHSH and CDR2 is LQKENI.

The TCR comes from a human donor with classical Hodgkin lymphoma. Material: peripheral blood mononuclear cells (PBMCs), obtained before the fourth cycle of nivolumab. The J gene is TRBJ2-1, the V gene TRBV18; D is perhaps TRBD1 or TRBD2 (6 bases each). The CDR3 region has the DNA TGTGCCAGCTCACCACCGGGAGGAGGGGGATCCGGTGAGCAGTTCTTC. As protein: CASSPPGGGGSGEQFF.